This T cell receptor beta chain appears in the sequencing data of a study of T-cell memory formation after mild COVID-19. Study at large: TCR clusters largely stayed donor specific. Study outcomes and limitations: Of the contracting clones, CD4+ ones lay mainly in CM and EM, and CD8+ ones in EMRA.

TCRdb used MiXCR to reprocess the 5' RACE reads, holding one entry per CDR3 protein. The table shows roughly 580,000 distinct CDR3 sequences, with around 17% occurring only once. Germline V gene data show CDR1 as LGHNT and CDR2 as FRNRAP. Trimming removed 0 bases at V and 4 bases at J, with 9 bases between. The CDR3 is made up of 15 amino acids. Concerning this clonotype itself: The antigen is not known.

The TCR sequence derives from an adult woman who had mild COVID-19 (a few samples of this study predate the infection). Cell type and time point are not known. Sequenced: PBMCs or a T cell subset sorted from them (not recorded which). This chain joins TRBV12-5 and TRBJ1-4, with D tentatively TRBD1 (5 bases). CDR3: CASGLVRGYNEKLFF. The CDR3 coding sequence is TGTGCTAGTGGTTTGGTACGGGGGTATAATGAAAAACTGTTTTTT.